The 5 T cell receptor beta chains below were found in one sample sequenced in a study of human T cells and chemical hapten exposure. The time point here: pre-sensitization, week 0. The treatment here: therapeutic diphenylcyclopropenone sensitization with weekly scalp DPC. TCRdb recomputed calls from the RACE reads with MiXCR, one row per CDR3 protein. The data contain about 64,000 distinct CDR3 sequences, 11% of them singletons. Specimen: whole blood, collected in connection with sensitization to the hapten diphenylcyclopropenone (DPC). These receptor sequences come from a woman in her forties with alopecia areata. Some clones in this sample may be carry-over from other donors' samples.

Only a few counts were recorded for this clonotype. The chain recombines TRBV5-4 with TRBJ2-1, with 8 bases matching TRBD2. Trimming took 1 base from V and 3 from J; bases not matched to a gene: 3. CDR1 is SGHNT, CDR2 YYREEE, per germline (reference sequence). There are 15 residues in the CDR3. CDR3 bases: TGTGCCAGCAGCTTGAATAGCGGGGACTACAATGAGCAGTTCTTC. It is translated as CASSLNSGDYNEQFF.

This clonotype was seen at least ten times. V gene TRBV7-9 combines with J gene TRBJ2-7, with TRBD1 as a possible D gene (6 bases). V lost 5 bases and J lost 0, with 26 bases in between. This CDR3 contains 19 residues. CDR1 and CDR2 from the germline V gene are SEHNR and FQNEAQ (reference sequence). The chain's CDR3 is CASSRLKVGLTGFSYEQYF. DNA for the CDR3: TGTGCCAGCAGCCGATTAAAAGTGGGTCTGACAGGATTCTCCTACGAGCAGTACTTC.

This clonotype was counted ten times or more. This rearrangement joins TRBV5-1 to TRBJ2-2; no clear D. The CDR3 is made up of 15 amino acids. V lost 0 bases to trimming and J lost 4 bases, with 10 bases between them. CDR1 is SGHRS, CDR2 YFSETQ, per germline. In nucleotides, the CDR3 is TGCGCCAGCAGCTTGGCCAAAGGCCCCACCGGGGAGCTGTTTTTT. Encoded protein: CASSLAKGPTGELFF.

This clonotype was seen repeatedly, ten times or more. J is TRBJ2-7 and V is TRBV7-9; TRBD2 might be the D (6 bases). V was cut by 6 bases and J by 6 bases, with 18 bases left in between. The CDR3 length is 14 residues. Germline values: CDR1 SEHNR, CDR2 FQNEAQ (reference sequence). CDR3 sequence reads: CASRHSSARGEQYF. CDR3 DNA sequence: TGTGCCAGCAGGCACTCTAGCGCCCGGGGCGAGCAGTACTTC.

The sample holds many counts of this clonotype. The chain links TRBV9 to TRBJ2-1; no clear D. Germline loops: CDR1 SGDLS, CDR2 YYNGEE. This CDR3 region has 15 residues. V shed 4 bases and J shed 4 bases, with 15 bases lying between them. The CDR3 DNA is TGTGCCAGCAGCCCTCGATTAGGGCTTTACAATGAGCAGTTCTTC. This sequence encodes CASSPRLGLYNEQFF.